This T cell receptor (beta chain) was captured by sequencing in a study of blood T cell repertoires in COVID-19. In the study overall: COVID-19 samples, acute and convalescent, were from the United States, Italy and Spain.

This CDR3 comprises 13 residues. Per the germline V gene, CDR1 is SGHAT and CDR2 is FQNNGV. V was cut by 4 bases and J by 3 bases, with 9 bases left in between. Profiling relied on immunoSEQ multiplex PCR, and the TCRdb table lists in-frame clones only, not all of them. This table holds 200,000 or so clones, approximately 84% found once. This chain links TRBV11-2 with TRBJ1-1; tentatively, D is TRBD1 (6 bases). Source material: peripheral blood. This TCR derives from a man aged 45-65 years who had recovered from COVID-19. The DNA for the CDR3 is TGTGCCAGCAGCTCCACAGGGTACACTGAAGCTTTCTTT. Translation gives CASSSTGYTEAFF. The full variable domain, rest sourced from reference TRBV11-2 and TRBJ1-1, is EAGVAQSPRYKIIEKRQSVAFWCNPISGHATLYWYQQILGQGPKLLIQFQNNGVVDDSQLPKDRFSAERLKGVDSTLKIQPAKLEDSAVYLCASSSTGYTEAFFGQGTRLTVV.